Shown below are 5 T cell receptor beta chains from a single sample sequenced in a study of regulatory dendritic cells for organ transplantation (dated by TCRdb to about 2017). The library was built by means of the immunoSEQ multiplex PCR assay. The immuneACCESS repertoire file appears here via TCRdb, limited to in-frame rearrangements. These files lack a portion of the clones; in checked studies, under half of the deficit traces to unresolved V genes, and the cause of the others is not known. The sample includes about 7,100 clones, with less than 75% observed a single time. The ten largest clones represent 3.7% of the sample. These TCRs are of unknown antigen specificity. Sorted T cell subsets were CFSE-labeled and co-cultured for roughly 5 days with allogeneic regulatory or mature dendritic cells at a 1:10 DC:T ratio. The specimen sequenced was memory CD4+ T cells from blood cultured with dendritic cells. The cell subset or site label, as the study defines it: CD45RO+ memory T cells. These receptors originate from a human donor in good health.

A few counts support this clone. This rearrangement joins TRBV5-4 to TRBJ1-1; no reliable D call. The V end lost 3 bases, the J end lost 4 bases, and 7 bases lay between the germline ends. The CDR3 spans 12 residues. Germline V CDR1 and CDR2: SGHNT, YYREEE (reference sequence). The CDR3 bases are TGTGCCAGCAGCTCAAGCCTCACTGAAGCTTTCTTT. Translating gives CASSSSLTEAFF.

This clone was observed a single time. The gene calls are TRBV6-6 and TRBJ2-3; D unresolved. Between the trimmed V and J ends, which lost 7 bases and 2 bases, there was a span of 10 bases. Germline CDR1 is MNHNY and CDR2 is SVGAGI (reference sequence). This CDR3 is 13 amino acids long. The CDR3 nucleotides are TGTGCCAGCACCACTACCTACACAGATACGCAGTATTTT. Its protein product is CASTTTYTDTQYF.

The rearrangement joins TRBV9 to TRBJ2-3, with a tentative D call TRBD1 (6 bases). The V end was cut by 7 bases, the J end by 3 bases, with 15 bases between. The CDR3 spans 14 residues. CDR1 is SGDLS, CDR2 YYNGEE, per germline. The CDR3 here is CASDLGTNTDTQYF. In DNA, the CDR3 is TGTGCCAGCGACCTGGGGACAAATACAGATACGCAGTATTTT.

In DNA form, the CDR3 reads TGCAGTGCCCGGGGGGGAAACGAGCAGTACTTC. Its protein product is CSARGGNEQYF. The chain uses TRBV20-1 and TRBJ2-7; TRBD2 aligns across 8 bases. V gave up 6 bases and J gave up 5 bases; unmatched junction bases: 3. CDR3 size: 11 residues. Germline assignment: CDR1 DFQATT and CDR2 SNEGSKA (reference sequence).

This sequence joins TRBV5-1 and TRBJ2-2; D uncertain. V lost 4 bases and J lost 3, with 13 bases in between. Germline CDR1 reads SGHRS; CDR2 reads YFSETQ. This CDR3 spans 15 amino acids. The DNA of the CDR3 is TGCGCCAGCAGCAACGGTCAAAAAGACACCGGGGAGCTGTTTTTT. Protein: CASSNGQKDTGELFF.